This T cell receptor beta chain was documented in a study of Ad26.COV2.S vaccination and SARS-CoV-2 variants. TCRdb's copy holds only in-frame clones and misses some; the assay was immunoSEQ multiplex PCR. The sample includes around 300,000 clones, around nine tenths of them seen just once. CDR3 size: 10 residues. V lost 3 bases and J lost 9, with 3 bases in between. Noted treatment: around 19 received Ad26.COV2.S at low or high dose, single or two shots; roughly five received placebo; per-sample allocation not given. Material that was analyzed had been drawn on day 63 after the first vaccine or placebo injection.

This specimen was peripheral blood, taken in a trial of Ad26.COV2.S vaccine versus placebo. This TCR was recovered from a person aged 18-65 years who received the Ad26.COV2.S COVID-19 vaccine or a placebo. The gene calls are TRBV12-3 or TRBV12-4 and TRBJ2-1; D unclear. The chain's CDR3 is CASSFSEQFF. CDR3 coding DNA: TGTGCCAGCAGTTTTAGTGAGCAGTTCTTC.